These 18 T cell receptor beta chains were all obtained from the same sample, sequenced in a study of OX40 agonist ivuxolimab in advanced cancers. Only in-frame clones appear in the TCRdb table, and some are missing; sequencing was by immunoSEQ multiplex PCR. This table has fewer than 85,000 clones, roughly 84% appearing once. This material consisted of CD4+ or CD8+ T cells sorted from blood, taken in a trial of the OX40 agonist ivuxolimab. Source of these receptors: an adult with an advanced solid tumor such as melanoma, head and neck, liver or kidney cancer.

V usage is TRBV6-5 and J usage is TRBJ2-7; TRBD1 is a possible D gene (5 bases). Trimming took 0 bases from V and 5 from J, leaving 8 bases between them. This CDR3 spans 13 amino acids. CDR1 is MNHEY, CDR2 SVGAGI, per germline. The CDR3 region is CASSYSQGHEQYF. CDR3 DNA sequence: TGTGCCAGCAGTTACTCTCAGGGCCACGAGCAGTACTTC.

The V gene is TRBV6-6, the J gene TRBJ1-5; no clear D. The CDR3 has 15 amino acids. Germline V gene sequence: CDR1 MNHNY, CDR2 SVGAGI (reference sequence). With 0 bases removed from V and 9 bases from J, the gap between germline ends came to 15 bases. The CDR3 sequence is CASSYSISLGRPQHF. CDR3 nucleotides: TGTGCCAGCAGTTACTCGATCAGCCTAGGTCGGCCCCAGCATTTT.

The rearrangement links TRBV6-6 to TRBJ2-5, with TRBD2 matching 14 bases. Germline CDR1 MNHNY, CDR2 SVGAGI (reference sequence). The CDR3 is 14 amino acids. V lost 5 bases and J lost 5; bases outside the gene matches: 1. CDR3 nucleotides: TGTGCCAGCAGTAGGACTAGCGGGGGGGAGACCCAGTACTTC. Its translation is CASSRTSGGETQYF.

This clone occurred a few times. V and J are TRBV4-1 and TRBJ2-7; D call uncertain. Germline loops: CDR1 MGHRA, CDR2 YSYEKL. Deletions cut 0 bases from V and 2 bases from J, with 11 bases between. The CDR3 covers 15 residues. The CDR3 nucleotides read TGCGCCAGCAGCCAAGACCAGGTTATAACCTACGAGCAGTACTTC. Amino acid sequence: CASSQDQVITYEQYF.

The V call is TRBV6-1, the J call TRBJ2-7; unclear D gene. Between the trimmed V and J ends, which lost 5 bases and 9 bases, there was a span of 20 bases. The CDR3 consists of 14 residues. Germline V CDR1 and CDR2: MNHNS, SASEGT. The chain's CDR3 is CASSSTFLIQRQYF. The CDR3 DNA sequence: TGTGCCAGCAGTTCCACCTTCTTAATCCAGAGGCAGTACTTC.

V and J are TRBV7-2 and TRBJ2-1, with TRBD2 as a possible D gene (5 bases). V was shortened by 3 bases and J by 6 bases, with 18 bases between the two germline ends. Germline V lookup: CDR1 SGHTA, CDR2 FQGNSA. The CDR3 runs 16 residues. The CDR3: CASSFYISEGINEQFF. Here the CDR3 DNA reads TGTGCCAGCAGCTTCTATATTAGCGAGGGTATCAATGAGCAGTTCTTC. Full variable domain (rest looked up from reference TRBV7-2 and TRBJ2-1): GAGVSQSPSNKVTEKGKDVELRCDPISGHTALYWYRQSLGQGLEFLIYFQGNSAPDKSGLPSDRFSAERTGGSVSTLTIQRTQQEDSAVYLCASSFYISEGINEQFFGPGTRLTVL.

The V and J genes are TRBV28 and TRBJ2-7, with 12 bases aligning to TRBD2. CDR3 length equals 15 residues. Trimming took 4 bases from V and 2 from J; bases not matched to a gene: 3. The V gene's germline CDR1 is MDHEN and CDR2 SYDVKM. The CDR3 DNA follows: TGTGCCAGCAGTTCGCTAGCGGGGGGGACCTACGAGCAGTACTTC. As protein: CASSSLAGGTYEQYF. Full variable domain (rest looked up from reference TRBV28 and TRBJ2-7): DVKVTQSSRYLVKRTGEKVFLECVQDMDHENMFWYRQDPGLGLRLIYFSYDVKMKEKGDIPEGYSVSREKKERFSLILESASTNQTSMYLCASSSLAGGTYEQYFGPGTRLTVT.

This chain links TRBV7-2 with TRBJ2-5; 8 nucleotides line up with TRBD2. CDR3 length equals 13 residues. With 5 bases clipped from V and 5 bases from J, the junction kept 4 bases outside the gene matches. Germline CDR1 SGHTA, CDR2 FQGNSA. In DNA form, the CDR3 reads TGTGCCAGCAGCCCTCGGGGGGGGGAGACCCAGTACTTC. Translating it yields CASSPRGGETQYF.

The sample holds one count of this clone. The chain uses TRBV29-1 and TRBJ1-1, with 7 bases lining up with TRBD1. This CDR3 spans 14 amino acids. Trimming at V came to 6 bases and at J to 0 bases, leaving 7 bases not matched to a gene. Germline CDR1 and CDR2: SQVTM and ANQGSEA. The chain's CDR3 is CSVPGQPLNTEAFF. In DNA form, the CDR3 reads TGCAGCGTCCCGGGACAGCCTTTGAACACTGAAGCTTTCTTT. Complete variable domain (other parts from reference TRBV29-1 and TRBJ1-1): SAVISQKPSRDICQRGTSLTIQCQVDSQVTMMFWYRQQPGQSLTLIATANQGSEATYESGFVIDKFPISRPNLTFSTLTVSNMSPEDSSIYLCSVPGQPLNTEAFFGQGTRLTVV.

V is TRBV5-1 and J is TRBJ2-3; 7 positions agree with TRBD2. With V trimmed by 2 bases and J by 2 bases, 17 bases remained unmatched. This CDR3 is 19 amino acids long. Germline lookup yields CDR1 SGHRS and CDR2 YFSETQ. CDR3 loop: CASSLRSELTGGLTDTQYF. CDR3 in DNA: TGCGCCAGCAGCTTACGGAGCGAACTGACGGGGGGTCTCACAGATACGCAGTATTTT.

CDR3 sequence reads: CASSLNPVLYNEQFF. The CDR3 nucleotides are TGTGCCAGCAGCTTAAACCCCGTCCTCTACAATGAGCAGTTCTTC. This chain uses TRBV7-6 with TRBJ2-1; D gene ambiguous. CDR1 SGHVS and CDR2 FNYEAQ come from the germline V gene. V dropped 2 bases and J dropped 3 bases, with 11 bases sitting between them. CDR3 length: 15 residues. The full variable domain, rest sourced from reference TRBV7-6 and TRBJ2-1, is GAGVSQSPRYKVTKRGQDVALRCDPISGHVSLYWYRQALGQGPEFLTYFNYEAQQDKSGLPNDRFSAERPEGSISTLTIQRTEQRDSAMYRCASSLNPVLYNEQFFGPGTRLTVL.

CDR3 amino acids: CASSLNQGEVSYEQYF. The CDR3 DNA reads as TGTGCCAGCAGCCTCAATCAAGGGGAGGTGAGCTACGAGCAGTACTTC. The rearrangement joins TRBV13 to TRBJ2-7; a possible D gene is TRBD2 (6 bases). The germline V and J ends were trimmed by 5 bases and 3 bases, with 20 bases remaining between them. The CDR3 covers 16 residues. Germline values: CDR1 PRHDT, CDR2 FYEKMQ (reference sequence).

DNA of the CDR3: TGCGCCAGCAGCTTGCTGACAGGACCGATTAACTATGGCTACACCTTC. It translates to CASSLLTGPINYGYTF. This chain uses TRBV5-1 with TRBJ1-2, with D perhaps matching TRBD1 (6 bases). The germline CDR1 and CDR2 sequences are SGHRS and YFSETQ. This CDR3 is 16 amino acids long. Trimming cost V 1 base and J 1 base, with 14 bases left between them.

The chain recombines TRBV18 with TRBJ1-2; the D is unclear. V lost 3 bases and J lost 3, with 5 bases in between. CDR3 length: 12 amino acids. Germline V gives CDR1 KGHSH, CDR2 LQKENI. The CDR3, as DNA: TGTGCCAGCTCACCTAATGACTATGGCTACACCTTC. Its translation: CASSPNDYGYTF. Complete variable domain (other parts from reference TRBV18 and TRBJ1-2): NAGVMQNPRHLVRRRGQEARLRCSPMKGHSHVYWYRQLPEEGLKFMVYLQKENIIDESGMPKERFSAEFPKEGPSILRIQQVVRGDSAAYFCASSPNDYGYTFGSGTRLTVV.

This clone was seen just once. CDR3 DNA sequence: TGCAGTGCTGGGGTTTCCGGGGAGCTGTTTTTT. It translates to CSAGVSGELFF. The genes are TRBV20-1 and TRBJ2-2, with no clear D. Trimming took 5 bases from V and 6 from J, leaving 7 bases between them. Germline loops: CDR1 DFQATT, CDR2 SNEGSKA (reference sequence). The CDR3 contains 11 residues.

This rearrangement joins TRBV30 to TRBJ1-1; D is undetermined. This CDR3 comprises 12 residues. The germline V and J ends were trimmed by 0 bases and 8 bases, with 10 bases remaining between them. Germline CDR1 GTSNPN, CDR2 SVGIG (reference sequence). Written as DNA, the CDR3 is TGTGCCTGGAGTGTAAAACAGAACGAAGCTTTCTTT. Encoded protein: CAWSVKQNEAFF.

CDR3 protein: CSVTKGVWDTEAFF. The CDR3 DNA sequence: TGCAGCGTTACCAAGGGGGTCTGGGACACTGAAGCTTTCTTT. The J gene is TRBJ1-1, the V gene TRBV29-1; tentative D call: TRBD1 (6 bases). Trimming stripped 5 bases from V and 3 bases from J, with 16 bases between. The CDR3 contains 14 residues. Germline loops: CDR1 SQVTM, CDR2 ANQGSEA.

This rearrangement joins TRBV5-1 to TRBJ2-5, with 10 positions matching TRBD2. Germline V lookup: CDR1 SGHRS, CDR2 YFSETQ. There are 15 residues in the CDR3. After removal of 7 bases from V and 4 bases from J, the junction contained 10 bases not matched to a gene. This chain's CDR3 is CASAPQRGGRETQYF. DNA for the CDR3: TGCGCCAGCGCTCCTCAGCGGGGGGGCCGAGAGACCCAGTACTTC.